The source of this T cell receptor (beta chain) is a study of CD8+ T cells in alopecia areata. Extracted from the samples, RNA was reverse transcribed into cDNA to serve as the sequencing template. Here immunoSEQ multiplex PCR was the method, and the copy in TCRdb shows in-frame clones only, minus some. The sample includes about 190,000 clones, roughly 70% of them seen just once. Study-level results: Baseline CD8+ expansion's link to response remains uncertain, as there was one nonresponder. On tofacitinib, scalp clonality and expanded CD8+ clones among top 100 fell significantly. Persistence in scalp and blood during tofacitinib was observed for many expanded lesional clones.

The CDR3 is 12 amino acids. The germline gives CDR1 SQVTM, CDR2 ANQGSEA. Trimming shortened V by 4 bases and J by 6 bases, and 12 bases separated the two germline ends. Notes on this clone: The antigen remains unidentified.

The sample's treatment: oral pan-JAK inhibitor, 5-10 mg twice daily. The authors sorted CD4+ and CD8+ T cells from PBMCs. The input for sequencing was CD4+ T cells sorted from blood, taken around week 47, from a patient treated with tofacitinib. This receptor was obtained from a human donor with alopecia areata. The chain recombines TRBV29-1 with TRBJ2-5; no firm D call. The CDR3 loop reads CSVGGDGKTQYF. CDR3 in DNA: TGCAGCGTTGGTGGGGATGGGAAGACCCAGTACTTC.